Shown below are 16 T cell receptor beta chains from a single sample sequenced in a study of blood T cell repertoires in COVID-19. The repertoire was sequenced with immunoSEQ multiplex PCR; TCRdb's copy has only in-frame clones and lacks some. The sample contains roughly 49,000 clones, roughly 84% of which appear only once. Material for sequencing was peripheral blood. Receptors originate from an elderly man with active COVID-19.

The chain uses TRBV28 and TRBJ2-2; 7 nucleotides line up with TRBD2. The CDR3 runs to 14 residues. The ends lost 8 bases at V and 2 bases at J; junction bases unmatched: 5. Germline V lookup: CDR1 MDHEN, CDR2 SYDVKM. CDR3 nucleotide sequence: TGTGCCAGCGGGACTACCCTAAACACCGGGGAGCTGTTTTTT. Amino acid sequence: CASGTTLNTGELFF.

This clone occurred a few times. The CDR3 sequence is CASSLTGTEAFF. The CDR3 coding sequence is TGTGCCAGCAGTTTAACAGGGACTGAAGCTTTCTTT. V usage is TRBV12-3 or TRBV12-4 and J usage is TRBJ1-1, with a weak D call TRBD1 (6 bases). With 2 bases removed from V and 5 bases from J, the gap between germline ends came to 6 bases. The CDR3 consists of 12 residues.

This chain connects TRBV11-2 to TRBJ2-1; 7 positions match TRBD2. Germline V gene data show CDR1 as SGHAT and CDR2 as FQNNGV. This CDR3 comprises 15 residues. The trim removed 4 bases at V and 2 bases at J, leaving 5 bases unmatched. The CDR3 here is CASSSAGNTYNEQFF. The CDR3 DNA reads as TGTGCCAGCAGCTCAGCGGGGAATACCTACAATGAGCAGTTCTTC.

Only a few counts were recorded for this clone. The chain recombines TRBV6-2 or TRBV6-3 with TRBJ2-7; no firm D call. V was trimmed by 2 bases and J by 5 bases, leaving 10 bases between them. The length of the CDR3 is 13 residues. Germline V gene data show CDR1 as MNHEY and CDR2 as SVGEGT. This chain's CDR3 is CASSYRHGHEQYF. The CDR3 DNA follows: TGTGCCAGCAGTTACCGACATGGCCACGAGCAGTACTTC.

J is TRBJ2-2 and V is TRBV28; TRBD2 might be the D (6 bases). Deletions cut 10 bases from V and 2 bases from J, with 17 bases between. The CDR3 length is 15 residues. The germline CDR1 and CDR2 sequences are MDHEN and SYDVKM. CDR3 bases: TGTGCCAACAAGTCTTGGAGGGAAAACACCGGGGAGCTGTTTTTT. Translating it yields CANKSWRENTGELFF.

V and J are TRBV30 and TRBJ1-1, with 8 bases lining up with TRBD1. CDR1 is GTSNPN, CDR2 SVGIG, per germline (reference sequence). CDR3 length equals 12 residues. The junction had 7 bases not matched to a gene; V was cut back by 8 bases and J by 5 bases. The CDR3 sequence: CAATGGRTEAFF. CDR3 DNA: TGTGCCGCTACAGGGGGAAGGACTGAAGCTTTCTTT.

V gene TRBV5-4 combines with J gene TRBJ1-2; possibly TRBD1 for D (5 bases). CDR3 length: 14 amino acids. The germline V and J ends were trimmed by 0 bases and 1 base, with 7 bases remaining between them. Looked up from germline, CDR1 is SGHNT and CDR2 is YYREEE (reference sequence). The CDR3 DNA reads TGTGCCAGCAGCTTGGAAAGGGGTAACTATGGCTACACCTTC. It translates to CASSLERGNYGYTF.

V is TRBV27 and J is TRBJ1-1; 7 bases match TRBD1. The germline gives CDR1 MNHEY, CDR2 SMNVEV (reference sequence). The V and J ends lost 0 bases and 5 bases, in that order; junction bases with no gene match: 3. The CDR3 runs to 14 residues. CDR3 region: CASSLSGGRTEAFF. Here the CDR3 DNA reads TGTGCCAGCAGTTTATCAGGGGGCAGAACTGAAGCTTTCTTT.

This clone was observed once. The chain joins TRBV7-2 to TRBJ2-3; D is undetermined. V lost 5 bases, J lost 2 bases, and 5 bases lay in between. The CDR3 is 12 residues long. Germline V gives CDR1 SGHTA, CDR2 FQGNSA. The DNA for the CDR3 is TGTGCCAGCAGCCCCTTCACAGATACGCAGTATTTT. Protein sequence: CASSPFTDTQYF.

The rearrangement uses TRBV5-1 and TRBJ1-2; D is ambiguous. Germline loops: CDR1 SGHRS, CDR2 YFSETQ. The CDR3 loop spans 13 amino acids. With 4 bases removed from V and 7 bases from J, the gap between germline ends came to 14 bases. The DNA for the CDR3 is TGCGCCAGCAGCGGTGCCCTCGGGGTTGGCTACACCTTC. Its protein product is CASSGALGVGYTF.

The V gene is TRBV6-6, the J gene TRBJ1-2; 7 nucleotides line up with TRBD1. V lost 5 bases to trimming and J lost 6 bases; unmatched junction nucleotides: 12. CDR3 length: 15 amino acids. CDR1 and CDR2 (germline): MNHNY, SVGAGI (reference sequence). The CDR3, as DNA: TGTGCCAGCAGTCCGCCGACAGGGCTTGAGCATGGCTACACCTTC. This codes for CASSPPTGLEHGYTF.

In DNA, the CDR3 is TGTGCCAGCAGCTTAGAGGGGCGGGGGGCTGAAGATACGCAGTATTTT. It is translated as CASSLEGRGAEDTQYF. V and J are TRBV11-2 and TRBJ2-3, with 8 bases aligning to TRBD2. V lost 0 bases to trimming and J lost 5 bases; unmatched junction nucleotides: 7. This CDR3 spans 16 amino acids. Germline lookup yields CDR1 SGHAT and CDR2 FQNNGV.

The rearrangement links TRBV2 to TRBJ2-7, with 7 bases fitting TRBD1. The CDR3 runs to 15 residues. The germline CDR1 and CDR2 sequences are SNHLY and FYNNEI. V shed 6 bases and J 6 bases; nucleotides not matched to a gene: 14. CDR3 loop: CASSAYIQGSREQYF. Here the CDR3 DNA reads TGTGCCAGCAGCGCTTACATACAGGGGTCTCGCGAGCAGTACTTC.

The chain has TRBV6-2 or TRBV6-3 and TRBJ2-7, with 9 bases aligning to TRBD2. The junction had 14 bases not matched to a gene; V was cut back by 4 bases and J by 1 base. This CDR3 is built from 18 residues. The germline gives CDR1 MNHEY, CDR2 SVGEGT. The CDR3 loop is CASSSGGAGGTDSYEQYF. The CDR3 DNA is TGTGCCAGCAGTTCTGGTGGAGCGGGAGGCACCGATTCCTACGAGCAGTACTTC.

In DNA, the CDR3 is TGTGCCAGCAGCCTAACAGGGCGTGGGAAAGAACTGTTTTTT. It yields the protein CASSLTGRGKELFF. The rearrangement uses TRBV5-4 and TRBJ1-4, with D maybe TRBD1 (6 bases). From germline, CDR1 is SGHNT and CDR2 YYREEE (reference sequence). Trimming cost V 4 bases and J 12 bases, with 19 bases left between them. The CDR3 is made up of 14 amino acids.

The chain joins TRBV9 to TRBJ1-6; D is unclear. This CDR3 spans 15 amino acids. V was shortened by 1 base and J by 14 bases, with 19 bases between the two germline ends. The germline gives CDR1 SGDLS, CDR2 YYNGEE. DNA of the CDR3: TGTGCCAGCAGCGTACTCTCGGACGGCCGGGATTCCCTCCACTTT. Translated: CASSVLSDGRDSLHF.